A selection of T cell receptor beta chains follows, all from one sample in a study of CD8 T cells in ankylosing spondylitis. MiXCR, applied by TCRdb to the 5' RACE reads, yields one record per CDR3 protein. The sample shows about 160,000 distinct CDR3 sequences, around 42% of them seen only once. The source material was synovial fluid, either unsorted or a sorted T cell fraction (not recorded which). The receptors here all came from a male donor with ankylosing spondylitis. Both conserved end residues are part of each CDR3. Fields, in order: clone size, J gene, D gene, V gene, CDR3 protein, CDR3 DNA. A D gene is named only where the DNA matches it firmly. Not every row has a clone size; where given, it reads once, few, many or a size class.

.,TRBJ1-2,.,TRBV7-3,CASSLVGGIGYTF,TGTGCCAGCAGCTTAGTCGGGGGGATTGGCTACACCTTC
few,TRBJ1-5,TRBD1,TRBV25-1,CASLDLHRGRGQPQHF,TGTGCCAGCCTCGATTTACACAGGGGGCGCGGTCAGCCCCAGCATTTT
.,TRBJ1-6,.,TRBV20-1,CTARDEDSTFNSPLHF,TGCACTGCTAGAGACGAGGACAGCACCTTTAATTCACCCCTCCACTTT
.,TRBJ1-1,TRBD1,TRBV13,CASSSRISDRGLGNTEAFF,TGTGCCAGCAGCTCCCGCATATCCGACAGGGGTTTAGGGAACACTGAAGCTTTCTTT
.,TRBJ2-3,TRBD2,TRBV4-1,CASSQEGTSGGARAETQYF,TGCGCCAGCAGCCAAGAGGGGACTAGCGGGGGGGCTAGGGCAGAAACGCAGTATTTT
many,TRBJ2-5,TRBD2,TRBV11-3,CASSSDPGTSGEQYETQYF,TGTGCCAGCAGCTCAGACCCCGGGACTAGCGGGGAGCAGTACGAGACCCAGTACTTC
.,TRBJ2-7,.,TRBV15,CATSAGPGQDEQYF,TGTGCCACCAGCGCGGGACCCGGTCAGGACGAGCAGTACTTC
.,TRBJ2-2,TRBD2,TRBV11-3,CASNHGGENPNTGELFF,TGTGCCAGCAACCACGGGGGGGAGAATCCGAACACCGGGGAGCTGTTTTTT
few,TRBJ1-4,.,TRBV4-1,CASSQVGATNEKLFF,TGCGCCAGCAGCCAAGTTGGAGCAACTAATGAAAAACTGTTTTTT
few,TRBJ2-7,.,TRBV18,CASSPDFLAYEQYF,TGTGCCAGCTCACCCGACTTCCTGGCCTACGAGCAGTACTTC
.,TRBJ2-1,.,TRBV6-1,CASTWLNEQFF,TGTGCCAGCACTTGGTTGAATGAGCAGTTCTTC
.,TRBJ1-5,.,TRBV12-3/TRBV12-4,CASSLARVETAVSNQPQHF,TGTGCCAGCAGTTTAGCGCGAGTAGAGACTGCGGTAAGCAATCAGCCCCAGCATTTT
.,TRBJ2-1,.,TRBV5-1,CASSLVVAAYNEQFF,TGCGCCAGCAGCTTGGTGGTAGCAGCTTACAATGAGCAGTTCTTC
.,TRBJ2-7,TRBD2,TRBV20-1,CSRLALHEQYF,TGCAGTCGACTAGCTCTCCACGAGCAGTACTTC
few,TRBJ2-2,.,TRBV12-3/TRBV12-4,CALSGELFF,TGTGCCCTGTCCGGGGAGCTGTTTTTT
many,TRBJ2-2,.,TRBV9,CASSPYPGTVNTGELFF,TGTGCCAGCAGCCCCTACCCCGGGACGGTGAACACCGGGGAGCTGTTTTTT
.,TRBJ2-1,TRBD2,TRBV7-3,CASSLRLAGGENEQFF,TGTGCCAGCAGCTTAAGGTTAGCGGGAGGCGAGAATGAGCAGTTCTTC
.,TRBJ2-7,TRBD1,TRBV5-6,CASTLITGGVEQYF,TGTGCCAGCACCTTGATCACAGGGGGCGTCGAGCAGTACTTC
medium-sized,TRBJ2-1,TRBD2,TRBV28,CASSPRPGLAFNEQFF,TGTGCCAGCAGCCCCCGGCCCGGACTAGCTTTCAATGAGCAGTTCTTC
.,TRBJ1-1,TRBD1,TRBV5-6,CASSPGQGWTEAFF,TGTGCCAGCAGCCCCGGACAGGGCTGGACTGAAGCTTTCTTT
.,TRBJ1-5,.,TRBV20-1,CSARRTFSNQPQHF,TGCAGTGCTAGAAGGACATTTAGCAATCAGCCCCAGCATTTT
few,TRBJ2-3,TRBD2,TRBV10-3,CAISEGAGTSEEDTQYF,TGTGCCATCAGTGAGGGTGCTGGGACTAGCGAGGAGGATACGCAGTATTTT
.,TRBJ2-7,TRBD1,TRBV4-2,CASSQDEGGAGEQYF,TGTGCCAGCAGCCAAGATGAAGGGGGCGCGGGCGAGCAGTACTTC